This T cell receptor (beta chain) was retrieved from a study of control samples from healthy donors and cancer patients. Here immunoSEQ multiplex PCR was the method, and the copy in TCRdb shows in-frame clones only, minus some. The sample records tens of thousands of clones, around 92% being singletons. This CDR3 has 15 residues. The junction had 5 bases not matched to a gene; V was cut back by 4 bases and J by 7 bases. Germline-derived CDR1 and CDR2 are SGHRS and YFSETQ. The receptor's source is a man aged 30 to 45 in good health. V gene TRBV5-1 combines with J gene TRBJ2-2; 12 nucleotides match TRBD1. The sequenced material came from blood. In DNA form, the CDR3 reads TGCGCCAGCAGCGGGACAGGGGGCAGCAACGGGGAGCTGTTTTTT. Its translation: CASSGTGGSNGELFF.